These 9 T cell receptor beta chains share one sample of origin, sequenced in a study of T cells in Graves' hyperthyroidism and ophthalmopathy. Amplification targeted TCR beta CDR3 regions from RNA transcripts. An initial round of RT-PCR targeting the TCR CDR3 relied on the HTBI primer set. TCRdb reanalysed the multiplex PCR reads using MiXCR and keeps one entry per CDR3 protein. The repertoire holds roughly 280,000 distinct CDR3 sequences, with roughly 20% as singletons. The material sequenced was blood. These receptors were taken from a man aged 25 to 40 with Graves' ophthalmopathy.

The genes are TRBV12-3 or TRBV12-4 and TRBJ2-1; D is unresolved. This CDR3 has 16 amino acids. The ends were cut back, 2 bases at V and 0 bases at J, with 11 bases in the middle. CDR3 bases: TGTGCCAGCAGTTTATTCGGGTCGAGCTCCTACAATGAGCAGTTCTTC. This encodes CASSLFGSSSYNEQFF.

The J gene is TRBJ2-1, the V gene TRBV9, with D unresolved. Trimming shortened V by 4 bases and J by 13 bases, and 18 bases separated the two germline ends. This CDR3 comprises 13 residues. Germline values: CDR1 SGDLS, CDR2 YYNGEE. As DNA, the CDR3 is TGTGCCAGCAGCCCCTTTTCCGACTCCATACAGTTCTTC. Its protein product is CASSPFSDSIQFF.

This clonotype was seen more than once but under ten times. The genes are TRBV6-4 and TRBJ2-3; D may correspond to TRBD1 or TRBD2 (5 bases each). CDR1 and CDR2 (germline): MRHNA, SNTAGT. This CDR3 contains 14 residues. Trimming cost V 2 bases and J 2 bases, with 8 bases left between them. The DNA of the CDR3 is TGTGCCAGCAGTGACGGGGGACCCACAGATACGCAGTATTTT. Translated: CASSDGGPTDTQYF.

This clonotype was seen ten or more times. V gene TRBV18 combines with J gene TRBJ1-1, with D unclear. The CDR3 consists of 14 residues. From germline, CDR1 is KGHSH and CDR2 LQKENI. Trimming left V 5 bases short and J 1 base short, with 11 bases between. The CDR3 DNA reads as TGTGCCAGCTCAGGATCTTGGACGAACACTGAAGCTTTCTTT. Translation: CASSGSWTNTEAFF. Full variable domain (rest looked up from reference TRBV18 and TRBJ1-1): NAGVMQNPRHLVRRRGQEARLRCSPMKGHSHVYWYRQLPEEGLKFMVYLQKENIIDESGMPKERFSAEFPKEGPSILRIQQVVRGDSAAYFCASSGSWTNTEAFFGQGTRLTVV.

As concerns this clonotype: At one boundary the junction diverges from the germline segment, which might be a read error. The CDR3: CASSYTGTAHF. In DNA, the CDR3 is TGTGCCAGCAGCTACACCGGGACAGCACACTTC. This sequence joins TRBV12-3 or TRBV12-4 and TRBJ2-5; 7 positions match TRBD1. This CDR3 spans 11 amino acids.

This clonotype was observed a few times. V and J are TRBV4-1 and TRBJ1-1, with D uncertain. V was shortened by 4 bases and J by 8 bases, with 14 bases between the two germline ends. CDR3 length: 13 amino acids. In germline, CDR1 is MGHRA, CDR2 YSYEKL. The CDR3 sequence is CASSPAQIAEAFF. The DNA for the CDR3 is TGCGCCAGCAGCCCCGCTCAAATCGCCGAAGCTTTCTTT.

This clonotype was seen repeatedly, ten times or more. The chain is built from TRBV5-6 and TRBJ1-1, with D perhaps TRBD1 (5 bases). Trimming shortened V by 1 base and J by 4 bases, and 11 bases separated the two germline ends. Germline V CDR1 and CDR2: SGHDT, YYEEEE. The length of the CDR3 is 14 residues. CDR3 amino acids: CASSLWQGGTEAFF. Written as DNA, the CDR3 is TGTGCCAGCAGCTTGTGGCAGGGTGGCACTGAAGCTTTCTTT.

The V gene is TRBV4-1, the J gene TRBJ1-4; no firm D call. The germline V gene encodes CDR1 MGHRA and CDR2 YSYEKL. The CDR3 runs to 16 residues. Trimming removed 1 base from V and 4 bases from J, with 13 bases in between. The DNA of the CDR3 is TGCGCCAGCAGCCAAGGGGAGATAGAGGGTAATGAAAAACTGTTTTTT. It codes for CASSQGEIEGNEKLFF.

This clonotype has a count of ten or more. J is TRBJ2-7 and V is TRBV5-1, with TRBD2 matching 11 bases. CDR3 length: 15 amino acids. The V gene's germline CDR1 is SGHRS and CDR2 YFSETQ. With 2 bases clipped from V and 2 bases from J, the junction kept 3 bases outside the gene matches. As DNA, the CDR3 is TGCGCCAGCAGCTTACGACTAGCGGGACCCTACGAGCAGTACTTC. Amino acid sequence: CASSLRLAGPYEQYF.